Shown below are 26 T cell receptor beta chains from a single sample sequenced in a study of blood T cell repertoires in COVID-19. The table came from immunoSEQ multiplex PCR; TCRdb's copy has only in-frame clones and leaves some out. The data show 390,000 or so clones, 80% to 90% seen once. The sequencing sample was made of peripheral blood. Receptors originate from a woman under 40 with active or convalescent COVID-19.

The chain combines TRBV28 with TRBJ1-3; maybe TRBD1 (6 bases). The germline V and J ends were trimmed by 2 bases and 0 bases, with 8 bases remaining between them. CDR1 is MDHEN, CDR2 SYDVKM, per germline. This CDR3 spans 15 amino acids. The CDR3 protein is CASSLGGSSGNTIYF. CDR3 bases: TGTGCCAGCAGTTTAGGGGGCTCCTCTGGAAACACCATATATTTT.

This chain links TRBV7-6 with TRBJ2-2; D is undetermined. The V and J ends lost 0 bases and 0 bases respectively, with 11 bases between them. Germline assignment: CDR1 SGHVS and CDR2 FNYEAQ. The CDR3 consists of 17 residues. The CDR3 sequence is CASSLADSLSNTGELFF. In DNA form, the CDR3 reads TGTGCCAGCAGCTTAGCGGATAGCCTTTCGAACACCGGGGAGCTGTTTTTT.

The chain employs TRBV2 and TRBJ1-5; a possible D gene is TRBD1 (6 bases). The CDR3 contains 15 residues. Deletions cut 2 bases from V and 8 bases from J, with 16 bases between. Germline V gives CDR1 SNHLY, CDR2 FYNNEI. Here the CDR3 reads CASSERGGTGEPQHF. DNA for the CDR3: TGTGCCAGCAGTGAAAGGGGGGGGACGGGAGAGCCCCAGCATTTT.

The V gene is TRBV5-1, the J gene TRBJ1-6; the match to TRBD1 covers 10 bases. V was clipped by 4 bases and J by 3 bases; unmatched bases: 4. This CDR3 region has 16 residues. Germline V gene data show CDR1 as SGHRS and CDR2 as YFSETQ. The CDR3 DNA reads as TGCGCCAGCAGCCAAGGACAGGGGGTCTATAATTCACCCCTCCACTTT. Amino acids: CASSQGQGVYNSPLHF.

This clone appeared a single time. The chain is built from TRBV7-2 and TRBJ1-2, with D perhaps matching TRBD1 (5 bases). There are 15 residues in the CDR3. Trimming cost V 2 bases and J 8 bases, with 18 bases left between them. Germline CDR1 reads SGHTA; CDR2 reads FQGNSA. CDR3 protein: CASSLMSGGARGYTF. The CDR3 nucleotides read TGTGCCAGCAGCTTAATGTCGGGAGGGGCGAGGGGCTACACCTTC.

The V and J genes are TRBV5-8 and TRBJ1-2; maybe TRBD1 (6 bases). Germline V gives CDR1 SGHTS, CDR2 YDEGEE. The CDR3 contains 14 residues. The V gene lost 2 bases and the J gene lost 6 bases, with 14 bases spanning the gap. The CDR3 DNA sequence: TGTGCCAGCAGCTTCTCGCAGGGGAGGGATGGCTACACCTTC. Translated: CASSFSQGRDGYTF.

The chain employs TRBV9 and TRBJ2-7; a possible D gene is TRBD1 (8 bases). The CDR3 is made up of 16 amino acids. Trimming removed 4 bases from V and 3 bases from J, with 20 bases in between. Per the germline V gene, CDR1 is SGDLS and CDR2 is YYNGEE. CDR3 protein: CASSLWGGQEIYEQYF. The DNA of the CDR3 is TGTGCCAGCAGCCTATGGGGGGGACAGGAGATCTACGAGCAGTACTTC.

The chain links TRBV25-1 to TRBJ2-5, with 7 positions matching TRBD1. The V gene end was trimmed by 1 base and the J gene end by 0 bases; junction bases not matched to a gene: 11. Germline assignment: CDR1 MGHDK and CDR2 SYGVNS. This CDR3 is built from 18 residues. In nucleotides, the CDR3 is TGTGCCAGCAGTGAATTCTCCTCCGCAGGGGGATACCAAGAGACCCAGTACTTC. This codes for CASSEFSSAGGYQETQYF.

The genes are TRBV5-1 and TRBJ1-3; D remains ambiguous. CDR1 is SGHRS, CDR2 YFSETQ, per germline. CDR3 length: 16 amino acids. V was trimmed by 0 bases and J by 0 bases, leaving 10 bases between them. The CDR3 coding sequence is TGCGCCAGCAGCTTGGTCTCACGCAGCTCTGGAAACACCATATATTTT. Translation: CASSLVSRSSGNTIYF.

This rearrangement joins TRBV4-2 to TRBJ2-1, with D possibly being TRBD2 (5 bases). The CDR3 consists of 14 residues. Trimming shortened V by 1 base and J by 8 bases, and 12 bases separated the two germline ends. Looked up from germline, CDR1 is LGHNA and CDR2 is YNFKEQ. The CDR3 is CASSQASARDEQFF. DNA of the CDR3: TGTGCCAGCAGCCAAGCTTCCGCGAGGGATGAGCAGTTCTTC.

This rearrangement joins TRBV19 to TRBJ2-7, with D perhaps TRBD2 (7 bases). The CDR3 spans 14 residues. CDR1 is LNHDA, CDR2 SQIVND, per germline (reference sequence). V dropped 3 bases and J dropped 2 bases, with 11 bases sitting between them. The CDR3 coding sequence is TGTGCCAGTAGTATTCGGGGGGACACCTACGAGCAGTACTTC. Its protein product is CASSIRGDTYEQYF.

There are a few counts of this clone. The chain links TRBV30 to TRBJ1-3; 7 bases are shared with TRBD1. The CDR3 consists of 16 residues. Germline-derived CDR1 and CDR2 are GTSNPN and SVGIG (reference sequence). V was pared by 4 bases and J by 2 bases, with 11 bases of the junction left unmatched. The CDR3 region has the DNA TGTGCCTGGAAATATCTCGCAGGGGGGACTGGAAACACCATATATTTT. Translating it yields CAWKYLAGGTGNTIYF.

This chain uses TRBV6-5 with TRBJ2-3; maybe TRBD2 (6 bases). V was cut by 10 bases and J by 2 bases, with 16 bases left in between. The length of the CDR3 is 14 residues. The V gene's germline CDR1 is MNHEY and CDR2 SVGAGI. The CDR3, as DNA: TGTGCCACCCTAGAAAGGGAGGACACAGATACGCAGTATTTT. This translates into CATLEREDTDTQYF.

DNA of the CDR3: TGTGCCAGCAGCTTAGATCCGATCGCCGGTGGCTACACCTTC. It codes for CASSLDPIAGGYTF. The V gene is TRBV11-1, the J gene TRBJ1-2; no definite D call. The CDR3 extends over 14 amino acids. The germline V gene encodes CDR1 SGHAT and CDR2 FQDESV (reference sequence). Trimming cost V 1 base and J 7 bases, with 13 bases left between them. Variable domain in full (rest from reference TRBV11-1 and TRBJ1-2): EAEVAQSPRYKITEKSQAVAFWCDPISGHATLYWYRQILGQGPELLVQFQDESVVDDSQLPKDRFSAERLKGVDSTLKIQPAELGDSAMYLCASSLDPIAGGYTFGSGTRLTVV.

This chain links TRBV3-1 (or the pseudogene TRBV3-2) with TRBJ2-2; tentative D call: TRBD1 (5 bases). CDR3 length: 15 amino acids. Germline lookup yields CDR1 LGHDT and CDR2 YNNKEL (reference sequence). V was trimmed by 7 bases and J by 4 bases, leaving 16 bases between them. The DNA for the CDR3 is TGTGCCAGCACCCAGGGCCAGTCCGTCACCGGGGAGCTGTTTTTT. It is translated as CASTQGQSVTGELFF.

The chain combines TRBV5-6 with TRBJ1-1; D gene ambiguous. The CDR3 contains 13 residues. Germline V gives CDR1 SGHDT, CDR2 YYEEEE. The V end was cut by 1 base, the J end by 6 bases, with 10 bases between. The CDR3: CASSLFLGAEAFF. For the CDR3, the DNA is TGTGCCAGCAGCTTGTTTCTGGGCGCTGAAGCTTTCTTT.

The chain is built from TRBV19 and TRBJ2-7; D is possibly TRBD2 (5 bases). CDR3 size: 15 residues. Trimming removed 3 bases at V and 0 bases at J, with 12 bases between. Germline CDR1 LNHDA, CDR2 SQIVND (reference sequence). The CDR3 here is CASSIGLQSSYEQYF. CDR3 coding DNA: TGTGCCAGTAGTATCGGACTCCAGAGCTCCTACGAGCAGTACTTC.

The chain links TRBV2 to TRBJ1-2; D gene unclear. CDR1 and CDR2 from the germline V gene are SNHLY and FYNNEI. Trimming shortened V by 3 bases and J by 8 bases, and 16 bases separated the two germline ends. The CDR3 runs to 14 residues. The CDR3, as DNA: TGTGCCAGCAGTGACCCACCCCCGGCGGAAGGCTACACCTTC. It yields the protein CASSDPPPAEGYTF.

The chain uses TRBV5-1 and TRBJ1-2, with 9 positions matching TRBD1. The V segment lost 2 bases and the J segment 6 bases; nucleotides outside the gene matches: 5. The CDR3 has 14 amino acids. The germline gives CDR1 SGHRS, CDR2 YFSETQ. CDR3 in amino acids: CASSFGQGNDGYTF. Written as DNA, the CDR3 is TGCGCCAGCAGCTTCGGACAGGGGAACGATGGCTACACCTTC.

This clone showed up just a few times. J is TRBJ2-2 and V is TRBV19; TRBD2 matches 14 bases. Losses at the gene ends were 2 bases for V and 3 bases for J; bases not matched to a gene: 2. The V gene's germline CDR1 is LNHDA and CDR2 SQIVND (reference sequence). This CDR3 is 17 amino acids long. The CDR3 reads CASSILGLAGDTGELFF. DNA of the CDR3: TGTGCCAGTAGTATATTGGGACTAGCGGGGGACACCGGGGAGCTGTTTTTT.

The V and J genes are TRBV6-1 and TRBJ1-2; D is possibly TRBD1 (6 bases). This CDR3 has 16 amino acids. V dropped 3 bases and J dropped 0 bases, with 14 bases sitting between them. The V gene's germline CDR1 is MNHNS and CDR2 SASEGT. CDR3 residues: CASSDPPGHTNYGYTF. The CDR3, as DNA: TGTGCCAGCAGTGACCCACCGGGACACACTAACTATGGCTACACCTTC.

V usage is TRBV13 and J usage is TRBJ1-6, with TRBD1 identical over 8 bases. Germline assignment: CDR1 PRHDT and CDR2 FYEKMQ (reference sequence). The CDR3 sequence is 14 residues long. V shed 5 bases and J 7 bases; nucleotides not matched to a gene: 4. This CDR3 is CASSRGQGNSPLHF. The CDR3 DNA follows: TGTGCCAGCAGCCGAGGACAGGGAAATTCACCCCTCCACTTT.

V is TRBV29-1 and J is TRBJ2-5, with 7 bases identical to TRBD1. Germline V gene sequence: CDR1 SQVTM, CDR2 ANQGSEA. This CDR3 spans 13 amino acids. V was pared by 7 bases and J by 4 bases, with 9 bases of the junction left unmatched. Here the CDR3 DNA reads TGCAGCGCAGCGGACAGGAATGGAGAGACCCAGTACTTC. Translation gives CSAADRNGETQYF.

CDR3 DNA sequence: TGTGCCAGCAGTGAATTTGTAGCGGGAGTAGGGGAGACCCAGTACTTC. Residues: CASSEFVAGVGETQYF. The chain combines TRBV6-1 with TRBJ2-5; TRBD2 agrees at 9 bases. The CDR3 totals 16 residues. Germline V gene lookup returns CDR1 MNHNS and CDR2 SASEGT. Trimming took 2 bases from V and 5 from J; bases not matched to a gene: 9.

V and J are TRBV2 and TRBJ1-3, with D perhaps TRBD1 (6 bases). The V and J ends lost 1 base and 4 bases respectively, with 11 bases between them. Germline loops: CDR1 SNHLY, CDR2 FYNNEI. The CDR3 runs to 15 residues. Here the CDR3 reads CASSEDRVRGNTIYF. CDR3 DNA sequence: TGTGCCAGCAGTGAAGACAGGGTGAGGGGAAACACCATATATTTT.

V and J are TRBV27 and TRBJ2-7; 7 nucleotides line up with TRBD1. CDR3 size: 13 residues. Per germline, CDR1 MNHEY and CDR2 SMNVEV (reference sequence). V lost 7 bases, J lost 0 bases, and 3 bases stayed unmatched. The CDR3: CASKGANSYEQYF. The CDR3 coding sequence is TGTGCCAGCAAGGGGGCCAACTCCTACGAGCAGTACTTC.